This T cell receptor (beta chain) was sequenced during a study of naive and memory T cell subsets (TCRdb year 2017). Regarding the research as a whole: The study applied an open-source, UMI-based TCR alpha and beta sequencing pipeline to sorted naive and memory peripheral blood T cell subsets. IgG serology results and the functional CMV T cell responses were in complete agreement. RNA was DNase-treated and reverse transcribed with TCR constant-region primers, mostly using SuperScript III.

In the case of this clonotype: Its target antigen remains unknown. It has no much larger one-base neighbor in the sample; base qualities were not kept.

TCR alpha and beta chain libraries were amplified separately from the second PCR step onward. To determine each donor's CMV status, fresh PBMCs were stimulated overnight with CMV viral lysate, and IFNgamma production from CD4+ T cells was then assessed. CD4 T cells were positively selected with Miltenyi beads, followed by positive selection of CD8 T cells from the CD4-negative fraction. Cells were stained for CD3, CD4, CD8, CD45RA, CD27 and a live/dead dye and were sorted on a BD Aria II into four subsets based on CD45RA and CD27. Three healthy volunteers provided blood, and the blood of each volunteer was split into CD4 and CD8 T cells and then into four differentiation subsets. Around 120 ml of peripheral blood was collected from each donor, and PBMC were isolated from the blood using Ficoll-Paque PLUS density-gradient centrifugation. Sorted cells were lysed in RLT buffer, and RNA was extracted with a Qiagen RNeasy kit and stored at -80°C.

The germline V gene specifies SGHDT as CDR1 and YYEEEE as CDR2. V loses 0 bases at its end and J loses 8 bases; junction bases beyond the gene matches: 8. The CDR3 runs 16 amino acids, cysteine and phenylalanine included. The sequence is cut down to CDR3 DNA, 48 bases in frame from base 1. Beyond this particular receptor, the publication reports: After error correction, over 90% of naive TCR sequences appeared only once, giving much steeper abundance distributions than memory subsets. A few larger clonotypes were present in naive repertoires, especially CD8 naive repertoires, and these clonotypes were possibly memory cells re-expressing CD45RA. Clonotypes were defined as single alpha or beta chain sequences, not paired alpha/beta receptors. No ground truth was available to validate the repertoire findings for the naive and memory subsets. The abundance of TCRs followed a power law with an exponent that differed between naive and memory subsets yet stayed consistent across the three individuals. Gini index rose and Shannon and inverse Simpson diversity fell from naive through CM, EM and EMRA in both CD4 and CD8 cells. RNA-based TCR counts may be affected by expression changes linked to T cell activation and differentiation.

The library was obtained by UMI-ligation and nested PCR. To cover both TRBC1 and TRBC2, the beta constant-region primer consisted of an equimolar mix of two oligonucleotides. A single-stranded oligonucleotide carrying the SP2 primer and a 12-nucleotide UMI was ligated to the 3' end of the cDNA by T4 RNA ligase 1. Four rounds of PCR were used to amplify ligated cDNA, with nested alpha and beta constant-region primers being used together with the SP2 primer. Incubation of the ligation reaction lasted about 20-25 hours at 16 degrees C. PCR2 was typically performed as a SYBR Green qPCR and was stopped at a predetermined threshold so that over-amplification was prevented. Apart from the first purification, every purification step used Agencourt AMPure XP magnetic beads. Library amounts were measured by Qubit and library quality was assessed on a TapeStation, where the main peak was expected at around 650 bp. Pooled libraries were sequenced on an Illumina MiSeq with v2 2x251 paired-end kits, typically giving roughly 0.9-2.1 million reads per sample. Each sample library was pooled at around 4.1 nM, and about 5-7.5% PhiX was included to improve cluster recognition. Per the authors' processing: V and J genes were assigned to Demultiplexor-processed FASTQ reads by Decombinator through tag matching, with a single base-pair mismatch being allowed. Collapsinator relied on UMIs to fix sequencing errors as well as frequency errors caused by PCR heterogeneity. TCRs were translated and CDR3s were extracted from the conserved cysteine to the FGXG phenylalanine by CDR3Translator, with non-productive sequences being flagged. Gini, Shannon entropy and inverse Simpson indices were calculated on repertoires subsampled to equal numbers of UMI-defined TCRs. Within the linear range, a power law was fitted by maximum likelihood to the distributions of clonotype abundance. On one naive CD8 sample, the pipeline and MIGEC gave similar UMI counts, unique TCR numbers and clonal distributions. One analysis removed from the naive repertoire any naive TCRs that were also found in any memory subset from the same donor. A set of roughly 7,000 CMV-associated CDR3 sequences, compiled from VDJdb and a published dataset, was used to search the repertoires. TCRdb applied fastp at Q25 and MiXCR to the public reads, then kept only in-frame beta chains. Duplicate CDR3 protein sequences are folded into a single record with the most common DNA and genes. What appears here as the V and J calls and clone size reflects TCRdb's work, not the paper's. The sample table shows 140,000 to 150,000 distinct CDR3 sequences, and about 17% are seen once. The top ten clonotypes cover more than 0.13% of the sample.

The clonotype originates from a human donor in good health. Sequenced sample: naive CD4+ T cells from blood. The cell subset or site label of this sample denotes: naive T cells, CD45RA high CD27+. The chain is made from TRBV5-6 and TRBJ1-6; 7 junctional bases match TRBD1. The CDR3 has the sequence CASSLEGARWDSPLHF. The DNA reads as follows: TGTGCCAGCAGCTTGGAGGGGGCGCGGTGGGATTCACCCCTCCACTTT.